The 11 T cell receptor beta chains given below trace back to one sample, sequenced in a study of cytotoxic CD8 clonotypes in ibrutinib-treated CLL. Using immunoSEQ multiplex PCR, the repertoire was profiled, and TCRdb retains in-frame clones only, with some absent. The sample holds about 130,000 clones, around three quarters seen once. This specimen consisted of PBMCs, obtained after 12 months of ibrutinib treatment. Receptors were obtained from a human donor with chronic lymphocytic leukemia.

This clone was detected only a few times. This chain connects TRBV5-5 to TRBJ1-2; tentative D call: TRBD1 (6 bases). CDR3 length equals 14 residues. V dropped 4 bases and J dropped 2 bases, with 12 bases sitting between them. Germline V gives CDR1 SGHKS, CDR2 YYEKEE (reference sequence). The CDR3 here is CASSLTGTNYGYTF. The CDR3 DNA sequence: TGTGCCAGCAGCCTTACAGGGACCAACTATGGCTACACCTTC. Complete variable domain (other parts from reference TRBV5-5 and TRBJ1-2): DAGVTQSPTHLIKTRGQQVTLRCSPISGHKSVSWYQQVLGQGPQFIFQYYEKEERGRGNFPDRFSARQFPNYSSELNVNALLLGDSALYLCASSLTGTNYGYTFGSGTRLTVV.

The CDR3 sequence is CASSHTDLLNTGELFF. In DNA form, the CDR3 reads TGTGCCAGCAGCCACACAGACTTACTTAACACCGGGGAGCTGTTTTTT. This rearrangement joins TRBV4-2 to TRBJ2-2, with no clear D. V was trimmed by 3 bases and J by 2 bases, leaving 13 bases between them. The CDR3 is made up of 16 amino acids. Germline-derived CDR1 and CDR2 are LGHNA and YNFKEQ.

This clone was seen a few times. This CDR3 is CASSQVGEETQYF. CDR3 DNA: TGCGCCAGCAGCCAAGTGGGTGAAGAGACCCAGTACTTC. This sequence joins TRBV4-1 and TRBJ2-5; no reliable D call. The CDR3 contains 13 residues. Germline CDR1 MGHRA, CDR2 YSYEKL. Trimming stripped 1 base from V and 3 bases from J, with 6 bases between.

The chain has TRBV27 and TRBJ1-2; D remains unclear. Per germline, CDR1 MNHEY and CDR2 SMNVEV (reference sequence). With 2 bases removed from V and 2 bases from J, the gap between germline ends came to 9 bases. This CDR3 has 14 amino acids. The CDR3 reads CASSLSFGNYGYTF. The CDR3, as DNA: TGTGCCAGCAGTTTAAGTTTTGGGAACTATGGCTACACCTTC.

J is TRBJ1-5 and V is TRBV15; D may be TRBD1 (5 bases). The CDR3 is 16 residues long. Trimming cost V 0 bases and J 3 bases, with 12 bases left between them. Germline CDR1 LNHNV, CDR2 YYDKDF (reference sequence). The CDR3 protein is CATSRDWGTNNQPQHF. The CDR3 DNA reads as TGTGCCACCAGCAGAGATTGGGGGACGAACAATCAGCCCCAGCATTTT.

This sequence joins TRBV10-3 and TRBJ2-7; no reliable D call. The CDR3 runs to 13 residues. In germline, CDR1 is ENHRY, CDR2 SYGVKD. V lost 2 bases and J 2 bases, leaving 7 bases between the germline ends. The CDR3 coding sequence is TGTGCCATCAGTGAGCGATCAACCTACGAGCAGTACTTC. Translating gives CAISERSTYEQYF.

V and J are TRBV19 and TRBJ2-7, with TRBD1 matching 8 bases. Germline V gene sequence: CDR1 LNHDA, CDR2 SQIVND (reference sequence). After removal of 3 bases from V and 2 bases from J, the junction contained 9 bases not matched to a gene. CDR3 length: 16 residues. This CDR3 is CASSIWAGTGTYEQYF. The CDR3 nucleotides are TGTGCCAGTAGTATTTGGGCCGGGACAGGAACCTACGAGCAGTACTTC.

With respect to this clone: Distinct nucleotide sequences in the sample also encode this CDR3. The chain recombines TRBV7-9 with TRBJ2-7; D is uncertain. V was pared by 5 bases and J by 2 bases, with 4 bases between. Germline CDR1 reads SEHNR; CDR2 reads FQNEAQ (reference sequence). The CDR3 contains 11 residues. The CDR3 spells CASSLTYEQYF. In nucleotides, the CDR3 is TGTGCCAGCAGCCTAACCTACGAGCAGTACTTC.

The chain links TRBV29-1 to TRBJ2-3; 13 bases map to TRBD2. This CDR3 region has 20 residues. In germline, CDR1 is SQVTM, CDR2 ANQGSEA. Trimming at V came to 3 bases and at J to 5 bases, leaving 20 bases not matched to a gene. The CDR3 reads CSVEPSTGTSGNPSQDTQYF. In DNA, the CDR3 is TGCAGCGTTGAGCCATCTACCGGGACTAGCGGGAACCCCTCCCAAGATACGCAGTATTTT.

V and J are TRBV19 and TRBJ2-1; 13 bases fit TRBD2. CDR1 is LNHDA, CDR2 SQIVND, per germline (reference sequence). The J segment lost 8 bases and the V segment lost 1 base, leaving 8 bases of the junction unmatched. The CDR3 contains 17 residues. The CDR3 DNA follows: TGTGCCAGTAGTATAGGGGGACTAGCGGGAACTAGCGATGAGCAGTTCTTC. Translated, it gives CASSIGGLAGTSDEQFF.

The chain employs TRBV5-6 and TRBJ2-7; D unresolved. This CDR3 region has 14 residues. Germline V CDR1 and CDR2: SGHDT, YYEEEE. Trimming stripped 4 bases from V and 3 bases from J, with 14 bases between. CDR3 residues: CASSPVGQHYEQYF. DNA of the CDR3: TGTGCCAGCAGCCCCGTCGGGCAGCACTACGAGCAGTACTTC.